This T cell receptor (beta chain) was captured in a study of shared clonotypes between healthy human individuals. In the study overall: The study used three CD4 naive, three CD4 memory, two CD8 naive and one CD8 memory plate per donor. Study-level findings and limits: Compared with clonotypes that all four donors shared, non-shared clonotypes had lower generation probabilities. Relative to memory subsets, naive subsets generally showed larger estimated richness.

As regards this clone: Its antigen is still unknown.

200 to 250 ng DNA, 30,000 or so T cell genomes, went into each sorted-subset replicate PCR. TCRdb keeps only in-frame clones here, not all; method: immunoSEQ multiplex PCR. The profile shows approximately 1.9 million clones, roughly 95% of them singletons. Germline CDR1 is LGHNA and CDR2 is YNFKEQ. The CDR3 has 14 residues. V was pared by 2 bases and J by 3 bases, with 8 bases between. The naive CD8 subset, CD45RO-negative cells positively selected for CCR7, excluded terminally differentiated effector memory CD45RA+ cells. The TCR was taken from a man aged 18 to 29 in good health. Some clones in this sample may be carry-over from other donors' samples. The chain combines TRBV4-2 with TRBJ1-5, with D unclear. The sequenced sample consisted of naive CD8+ T cells from PBMCs. CDR3 protein: CASSQTADNQPQHF. In DNA, the CDR3 is TGTGCCAGCAGCCAAACAGCTGACAATCAGCCCCAGCATTTT.